This is a list of T cell receptor beta chains from one sample in a study of T cells in Graves' hyperthyroidism and ophthalmopathy. TCRdb processed the multiplex PCR reads anew with MiXCR; each CDR3 protein has one entry. This table has about 640,000 distinct CDR3 sequences, around 21% appearing once. Material: blood. These receptors were taken from a man in his thirties or forties with Graves' ophthalmopathy. CDR3s include the opening cysteine and the closing phenylalanine or tryptophan. The D gene is left open where the match is weak.

d_gene | v_gene | CDR3aa
TRBD2 | TRBV27 | CASSSASGSSGEQYF
- | TRBV7-3 | CASSYRDQKAFF
- | TRBV12-3/TRBV12-4 | CASSPVTSISYNEQFF
TRBD1 | TRBV6-9 | CASSYPGQASGYTF
- | TRBV6-2/TRBV6-3 | CASSSPVGHGAYNGYTF
- | TRBV18 | CASSLQGEAFF
- | TRBV28 | CASTNSDRNIQYF
- | TRBV12-3/TRBV12-4 | CASSSGPPRDTQYF
- | TRBV6-1 | CASSEPRPYEQYF
TRBD2 | TRBV11-2 | CASSLVSGRVNEQFF
- | TRBV19 | CASRPSGRGSYNEQFF
TRBD1 | TRBV18 | CASSPDRAKGQPQHF
- | TRBV7-2 | CASSEQGRGYIEQFF
- | TRBV19 | CASSIGANTEAFF
- | TRBV5-1 | CASSPRVAFRETQYF
- | TRBV6-9 | CASSYFNLPGNTEAFF
TRBD2 | TRBV11-2 | CASSLVGTSVTYEQYF
TRBD2 | TRBV20-1 | CSARDGTSGSNSNEQYF
TRBD1 | TRBV10-3 | CATPGTDMNTEAFF
- | TRBV18 | CASSPPGHLYEQYF
- | TRBV19 | CASINLNGPDTQYF
- | TRBV5-6 | CASSLLSGRNEQFF
TRBD1 | TRBV3-1 | CASTTLTGSNGYTF
- | TRBV15 | CATSRDHSNQPQHF
- | TRBV7-2 | CASSYQKKRGLDTQYF
- | TRBV6-5 | CASTLPRGLSNEKLFF
- | TRBV5-5 | CASNWGLANTGELFF
TRBD1 | TRBV10-3 | CAISGQGGDNEQFF
TRBD2 | TRBV27 | CASSLWEGQREQFF
TRBD1 | TRBV7-2 | CASSLEQGRNSPLHF
TRBD1 | TRBV7-2 | CASRSYRGDTEAFF
TRBD2 | TRBV25-1 | CASSEGLAGSHEQYF
TRBD1 | TRBV29-1 | CSVAEGQGARGYTF
TRBD1 | TRBV20-1 | CSASLQGDEQYF
TRBD1 | TRBV7-9 | CASSPTGQGANEQFF
- | TRBV5-5 | CASSFAGSGPHSYNEQFF
- | TRBV19 | CASSSDQGNTGELFF
- | TRBV6-2/TRBV6-3 | CASSDPTSFWNPTENIQYF
- | TRBV7-2 | CASSPLSQGRGEQYF
TRBD2 | TRBV18 | CASSTTGGPGTDTQYF